This is a list of T cell receptor beta chains from one sample in a study of shared clonotypes between healthy human individuals. Libraries were prepared by immunoSEQ multiplex PCR; TCRdb keeps only in-frame clonotypes and omits some of them. Seen here are roughly 1.5 million clones, 98% observed once, and the top ten hold roughly 0.4%. The specimen sequenced was naive CD4+ T cells sorted from blood. The receptors stem from a man between 25 and 39 years old in good health. The CDR3 runs from the conserved cysteine through the conserved F or W. The order of the fields is D gene, V gene, J gene, clone size, CDR3 protein, CDR3 DNA. A D gene is named only where the DNA matches it firmly. Size tells how often a clone was seen (once, few, many) or the class of an expanded clone, and some rows leave it out.

>.|TRBV5-5|TRBJ1-5|.
CASSSSVAAQPQHF
TGTGCCAGCAGCTCGAGTGTGGCCGCTCAGCCCCAGCATTTT
>.|TRBV18|TRBJ2-5|.
CASSPQGQETQYF
TGTGCCAGCTCACCGCAGGGACAAGAGACCCAGTACTTC
>.|TRBV11-2|TRBJ2-7|.
CASSSHMPGASYEQYF
TGTGCCAGCAGCTCCCATATGCCAGGGGCCTCCTACGAGCAGTACTTC
>.|TRBV5-1|TRBJ2-1|.
CASSPDSYNEQFF
TGCGCCAGCAGCCCGGACTCCTACAATGAGCAGTTCTTC
>TRBD2|TRBV19|TRBJ2-1|.
CASSPARTSGYNEQFF
TGTGCCAGTAGTCCCGCGAGGACTAGCGGCTACAATGAGCAGTTCTTC
>.|TRBV29-1|TRBJ1-2|.
CSVGGLYGYTF
TGCAGCGTTGGAGGGCTCTATGGCTACACCTTC
>TRBD1|TRBV11-3|TRBJ2-1|.
CASSSWTGDNEQFF
TGTGCCAGCAGCTCGTGGACAGGGGACAATGAGCAGTTCTTC
>TRBD2|TRBV27|TRBJ2-1|.
CASSSGTSGEVQFF
TGTGCCAGCAGTTCCGGGACTAGCGGAGAGGTGCAGTTCTTC
>TRBD1|TRBV25-1|TRBJ1-2|.
CASSERDSVDGYTF
TGTGCCAGCAGTGAGAGGGACAGTGTAGATGGCTACACCTTC
>.|TRBV18|TRBJ1-3|.
CASSTTGSGNTIYF
TGTGCCAGCTCAACAACAGGGTCTGGAAACACCATATATTTT
>.|TRBV5-1|TRBJ2-7|once
CASRTDSDSSYEQYF
TGCGCCAGCAGAACGGACAGTGATAGCTCCTACGAGCAGTACTTC
>.|TRBV19|TRBJ2-1|.
CASSIGSGTYNEQFF
TGTGCCAGTAGTATAGGGTCGGGTACCTACAATGAGCAGTTCTTC
>.|TRBV5-8|TRBJ2-7|.
CASSAGTPYEQYF
TGTGCCAGCAGCGCCGGGACCCCCTACGAGCAGTACTTC
>TRBD2|TRBV30|TRBJ2-3|.
CAWSEAGATDTQYF
TGTGCCTGGAGTGAAGCGGGAGCCACAGATACGCAGTATTTT
>.|TRBV7-9|TRBJ1-3|once
CASSLSQSGGNTIYF
TGTGCCAGCAGCTTGTCTCAGTCAGGGGGAAACACCATATATTTT
>.|TRBV7-9|TRBJ1-5|.
CASSLVGNQPQHF
TGTGCCAGCAGCTTGGTCGGAAATCAGCCCCAGCATTTT
>.|TRBV7-2|TRBJ2-5|once
CASSLESLLGRGTQYF
TGTGCCAGCAGCTTAGAGTCTTTACTGGGCCGGGGGACCCAGTACTTC
>.|TRBV15|TRBJ1-1|.
CATSRDLARIEF
TGTGCCACCAGCAGAGATCTGGCCAGGATCGAATTT
>TRBD2|TRBV27|TRBJ2-3|.
CASDPGTSGTDTQYF
TGTGCCAGCGACCCCGGGACTAGCGGGACAGATACGCAGTATTTT
>TRBD2|TRBV5-1|TRBJ2-1|.
CASSPVAGANEQFF
TGCGCCAGCAGCCCGGTAGCGGGAGCCAATGAGCAGTTCTTC
>TRBD1|TRBV6-1|TRBJ1-1|.
CASSDYRGLNTEAFF
TGTGCCAGCAGTGATTACAGGGGGTTGAACACTGAAGCTTTCTTT
>.|TRBV18|TRBJ1-4|.
CASSLSRAREKLFF
TGTGCCAGCTCACTATCCAGGGCGCGGGAAAAACTGTTTTTT
>.|TRBV20-1|TRBJ2-5|.
CSGRAPETQYF
TGCAGTGGGAGGGCCCCGGAGACCCAGTACTTC
>.|TRBV5-6|TRBJ1-3|.
CASTPGGNTIYF
TGTGCCAGCACGCCAGGTGGAAACACCATATATTTT
>TRBD1|TRBV6-5|TRBJ1-1|.
CASSSGTGVMNTEAFF
TGTGCCAGCAGTTCCGGGACAGGGGTCATGAACACTGAAGCTTTCTTT
>TRBD2|TRBV7-3|TRBJ2-1|.
CASSLAASGFNEQFF
TGTGCCAGCAGCTTAGCAGCTAGCGGGTTCAATGAGCAGTTCTTC
>TRBD1|TRBV6-1|TRBJ1-2|.
CATQTGVNYGYTF
TGTGCCACTCAGACAGGGGTCAATTATGGCTACACCTTC
>TRBD2|TRBV2|TRBJ2-2|.
CASKTLAGGDTGELFF
TGTGCCAGCAAGACACTAGCGGGAGGGGACACCGGGGAGCTGTTTTTT
>TRBD2|TRBV6-5|TRBJ2-3|once
CASSYFLADTQYF
TGTGCCAGCAGTTACTTCCTAGCGGACACCCAGTATTTT
>TRBD2|TRBV5-6|TRBJ2-1|.
CASSLKREYYNEQFF
TGTGCCAGCAGCTTAAAGCGGGAGTACTACAATGAGCAGTTCTTC
>TRBD2|TRBV9|TRBJ2-2|.
CASNHREGHTGELFF
TGTGCCAGCAATCATCGGGAGGGCCACACCGGGGAGCTGTTTTTT
>TRBD1|TRBV6-6|TRBJ1-5|.
CASSYSRDRGNQPQHF
TGTGCCAGCAGTTACTCGAGGGACAGGGGCAATCAGCCCCAGCATTTT
>.|TRBV2|TRBJ1-1|.
CASSVGGNTEAFF
TGTGCCAGCAGTGTCGGCGGTAACACTGAAGCTTTCTTT
>TRBD2|TRBV5-1|TRBJ2-6|.
CASRRGEAQGLSGANVLTF
TGCGCCAGCAGACGGGGGGAGGCCCAAGGCTTGTCTGGGGCCAACGTCCTGACTTTC
>TRBD1|TRBV5-1|TRBJ1-4|.
CASSLEGETGAEKLFF
TGCGCCAGCAGCTTGGAAGGCGAGACAGGGGCTGAAAAACTGTTTTTT
>TRBD2|TRBV14|TRBJ2-5|.
CASSPTSGRGETQYF
TGTGCCAGCAGCCCTACTAGCGGTCGCGGAGAGACCCAGTACTTC
>.|TRBV2|TRBJ2-3|.
CASSAGDSDTQYF
TGTGCCAGCAGTGCAGGTGATTCGGATACGCAGTATTTT
>.|TRBV2|TRBJ2-1|.
CASSKTGIGPYNEQFF
TGTGCCAGCAGTAAAACAGGGATCGGCCCCTACAATGAGCAGTTCTTC
>.|TRBV7-3|TRBJ2-3|.
CASSLTPTDTQYF
TGTGCCAGCAGCTTAACCCCTACAGATACGCAGTATTTT
>.|TRBV10-2|TRBJ1-1|.
CASSDVYTSGAFF
TGCGCCAGCAGTGATGTTTATACGTCCGGGGCTTTCTTT
>TRBD1|TRBV19|TRBJ1-5|.
CASSIDPGRGRLGISNQPQHF
TGTGCCAGTAGTATAGATCCGGGCAGGGGGCGGCTGGGGATTAGCAATCAGCCCCAGCATTTT
>.|TRBV28|TRBJ1-1|.
CASSSDRSGRGRTEAFF
TGTGCCAGCAGTTCCGACCGCAGTGGGAGGGGGAGGACTGAAGCTTTCTTT
>.|TRBV15|TRBJ2-7|.
CATSRGRGTIMSYEQYF
TGTGCCACCAGCAGAGGGCGAGGGACCATCATGTCCTACGAGCAGTACTTC
>.|TRBV4-3|TRBJ1-4|once
CASSQADSYNEKLFF
TGCGCCAGCAGCCAAGCCGACAGTTATAATGAAAAACTGTTTTTT